What follows describes a single T cell receptor beta chain. Its antigen remains undetermined. No base-level quality is on record; no much larger clone is a single base apart. The time point tag for this specimen amounts to: baseline before first vaccination. Samples from vaccinated people were obtained from the UK trials COV001 and COV002, which included a single-blind randomized controlled phase 2/3 trial of AZD1222 (ChAdOx1 nCoV-19) in healthy adults. For TCRbeta chain sequencing, PBMC samples were collected from trial participants at day 0 and at day 28 after the second dose. This entry belongs to a study of T cell responses to AZD1222 COVID-19 vaccine (dated by TCRdb to 2020 to 2023). The study in broad terms: Because spike-specific TCR depth and breadth did not differ between the two schedules, AZD1222 recipients who got a second dose at roughly 4 weeks were pooled with those who got a second dose at roughly 12 weeks. TCR sequencing covered 230 to 250 trial participants: 200 to 220 given two doses of AZD1222 and 26 given two doses of MenACWY control vaccine. Trial participants were enrolled into age subgroups of 18-55, 56-69 and 70-plus years, which contained around 150, 28 and 57 TCR-sequenced participants, respectively.

Results and caveats for the whole study, not just this receptor: Most participants were white British and females outnumbered males, and the authors suggested that clonal diversity may have been underestimated. Vaccine-associated CD4 TCRs spanned the whole spike protein, with dominant responses in regions 160-218 and 743-854. Spike-specific TCR breadth and depth rose significantly after two AZD1222 doses compared with day 0 and with MenACWY recipients. Because no day 14 peak-response samples were available, repertoires were characterized only after the peak T cell response. Conclusions about previously exposed vaccinees are limited, since just a handful of AZD1222 recipients were seropositive for SARS-CoV-2 at baseline. Reportedly, almost half of the unique spike-specific TCRs recognized epitopes lying outside the regions that are mutated in the B.1.351 and B.1.1.7 variants. The 56-69-year group was small, and its depth increase did not reach significance, likely because of low power.

The CDR3 regions of human TCRbeta chains were subjected to immunosequencing. For the original study's pipeline: Repertoire TCRs were matched against a reference library of SARS-CoV-2-specific TCRs generated with the MIRA antigen-specificity platform. Breadth was defined as the fraction of unique TCRs that were SARS-CoV-2-associated. Depth was defined as the fraction of total T cells that were SARS-CoV-2-associated. Using the MIRA data, each spike-specific TCR was assigned both to the spike region to which the TCR was reactive and to a CD4 or CD8 class. Log10-transformed breadth and depth values were compared by one-way ANOVA with Sidak's multiple comparisons tests. The table comes from immuneACCESS by way of TCRdb, which keeps in-frame sequences with V and J called. Part of the clones is missing from these tables; in studies checked, under half for an unresolved V gene and the rest for unknown reasons. V, J and clone size are taken as reported in that table, and D and trimming were inferred from the DNA itself. The table for this sample lists under 150,000 clones; roughly 87% of them were counted only once. 6.5% to 9% of the sample lies in the top ten.

This sequence was found in an adult in good health. Sequences were derived from peripheral blood, sampled on day 0 of AZD1222 vaccination.

The DNA reads as follows: TGTGCCAGGAACGGAGGCAATGAGCAGTTCTTC. Translated, this gives CARNGGNEQFF. The chain links TRBV2 with TRBJ2-1, with a weak D call of TRBD2 (5 bases match). V is pared back by 9 bases and J by 6 bases, with 9 bases lying between the germline termini. The CDR3, cysteine through phenylalanine, is 11 amino acids long. The entry retains the CDR3 DNA only, 33 bases that are in frame from base 1. Taken from the germline V gene, the CDR1 and CDR2 loops are SNHLY and FYNNEI.